This TCR beta chain was found in a study of blood T cell repertoires in COVID-19. The germline V gene has CDR1 LGHDT and CDR2 YNNKEL (reference sequence). The ends lost 3 bases at V and 5 bases at J; junction bases unmatched: 9. The CDR3 has 16 residues. This clone was observed once. Each participant's cohort was designated according to participant-reported clinical history. Participants in the exposed group had met a COVID-19 case in the 2 weeks before joining the study. Method: immunoSEQ multiplex PCR; TCRdb's copy keeps in-frame clones and lacks some. The sample yields 200,000 to 250,000 clones, 83% seen once.

The V and J genes are TRBV3-1 (or the pseudogene TRBV3-2) and TRBJ2-7; 11 nucleotides agree with TRBD1. The sequenced material came from PBMCs or T cells enriched from blood (not recorded which). This clonotype was obtained from a woman aged 50 to 60 who had been exposed to COVID-19. DNA for the CDR3: TGTGCCAGCAGCCAGGGTGCTCGGACAGGGGGCGACGAGCAGTACTTC. It specifies CASSQGARTGGDEQYF.